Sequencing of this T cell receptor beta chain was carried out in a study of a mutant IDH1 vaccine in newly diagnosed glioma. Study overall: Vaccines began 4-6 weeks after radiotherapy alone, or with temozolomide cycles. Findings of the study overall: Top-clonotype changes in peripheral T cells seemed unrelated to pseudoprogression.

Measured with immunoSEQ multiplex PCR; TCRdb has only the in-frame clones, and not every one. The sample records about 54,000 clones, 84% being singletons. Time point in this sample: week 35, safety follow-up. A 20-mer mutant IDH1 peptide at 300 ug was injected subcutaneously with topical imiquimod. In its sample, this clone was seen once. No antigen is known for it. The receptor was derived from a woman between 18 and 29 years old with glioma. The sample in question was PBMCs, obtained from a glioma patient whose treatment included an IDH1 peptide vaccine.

The CDR3 loop reads CASTEETGPNTGELFF. The CDR3, as DNA: TGTGCCAGCACCGAAGAGACAGGGCCCAACACCGGGGAGCTGTTTTTT. The J gene is TRBJ2-2, the V gene TRBV5-6, with 7 bases aligning to TRBD1. The CDR3 is made up of 16 amino acids. V trimming: 6 bases; J trimming: 2 bases; junction bases outside the gene matches: 10. From germline, CDR1 is SGHDT and CDR2 YYEEEE.